This TCR beta chain was retrieved from a study of cytomegalovirus exposure and HLA in healthy donors (dated by TCRdb to 2015 to 2018). In terms of the full investigation: According to an earlier analysis of a few hundred of the donors, about 179 million T cells yielded 117 million unique TCR beta sequences and about 280 Gb of sequence data. About 280 gigabases of sequencing data and around 85 million unique TCR sequences made up an early release that covered about 640 HLA-typed donors. Of the 398 genotyped donors, approximately 83% fell in the genetic ancestry cluster associated with self-reported Caucasian donors. The aim of the study was to test whether cataloging public T cell receptors could identify signatures of past pathogen exposure. Using immunosequencing, the study profiled T cell repertoires from about 610 subjects and related those repertoires to cytomegalovirus serostatus. In addition to the first cohort of 500 to 850 subjects, a separate validation cohort of approximately 130 different subjects was used. The study combined high-throughput TCR immunosequencing, statistical association of individual TCRs with disease status, and machine learning to predict cytomegalovirus infection status. To study patterns of TCR occurrence, a later analysis re-analyzed previously published TCR beta repertoires from several hundred donors and added high-resolution HLA genotyping. Rather than drawing on any new phenotypic data, the later analysis identified candidate immune exposures from TCR beta sequences and the way those sequences occurred across donors. In an earlier analysis of 587 of the donors, high-throughput TCR beta sequencing was used to judge whether each TCR beta V gene segment behaved as functional or pseudogenic. Donor age, sex, ethnicity and CMV serostatus were compiled alongside the repertoire data. A later genetic analysis took genome-wide SNP genotypes for about three fifths of the roughly 700 donors and used that subset as a discovery cohort. Every repertoire in the discovery cohort had been generated on one and the same sequencing platform. Class I and class II HLA loci were covered by the typing at four-digit resolution. The number of typed donors differed by locus: roughly 629-640 for A, B, C, DRB1 and DQB1; approximately 530 for DQA1; 606 for DPA1; and roughly 450 for DPB1. Roughly 5 DR-DQ haplotypes were handled as single units for association and clustering because linkage in the cohort was strong. Among over 350 genotyped donors of the cohort, an average of about 240,000 unique TCR beta nucleotide sequences were sequenced per donor, around 18% of them non-productive.

CDR1 SEHNR and CDR2 FQNEAQ were looked up in the germline V gene (reference sequence). The CDR3 measures 14 amino acids from cysteine to phenylalanine. Only the CDR3 portion is preserved as DNA: 42 bases, with reading frame beginning at the first base. V has 6 bases trimmed and J has 6 bases trimmed; junction bases matching no gene number 6. Points on this clone: No cognate antigen has been identified for it. Base-call qualities are not available, and no considerably larger clone is one nucleotide away.

Library generation was performed with the immunoSEQ multiplex PCR assay. For the multiplex PCR, a mixture combining 60 forward primers for TCR Vbeta segments and 13 reverse primers for TCR Jbeta segments was used. The CDR3 region of rearranged TCR beta genes was amplified from genomic DNA by a multiplex PCR assay. On the Illumina HiSeq System, the amplified TCR beta libraries were sequenced as 87-base-pair reads. Concerning the study's data processing: Across the 500 to 750 repertoires, a later analysis counted around 80 million unique TCR beta chains, approximately 12 million of which were shared by at least two donors. A nearest-neighbor algorithm error-corrected the raw reads and collapsed the reads into unique sequences, merging closely related sequences to remove PCR and sequencing errors. To assign V, D and J gene segments, CDR3 sequences were aligned to IMGT reference sequences. Each retained sequence needed at least a six-nucleotide match to both a V gene segment and a J gene segment. Rearrangements were classified as productive when the CDR3 lacked stop codons and remained in frame with V and J, and all other rearrangements were classified as non-productive. Following IMGT convention, CDR3 was defined as the stretch from the second conserved V-encoded cysteine to the conserved J-encoded phenylalanine. The earlier analysis of 500 to 650 of the donors excluded any sequence lacking an unambiguous match to a single V gene segment. In an earlier analysis of 450 to 700 of the donors, V segments were called functional above 56.7% productive rearrangements and were called segregating when the between-donor standard deviation exceeded 5%. A statistical classification framework was built for diagnosing cytomegalovirus status from the catalog of TCR beta chain sequences. A later analysis assigned V and J genes by comparing TCR nucleotide sequences with IMGT/GENE-DB human TR gene sequences. The TCRdist pipeline was used in a later analysis to assign CDR3 sequences and most-parsimonious VDJ recombination scenarios. A later analysis defined each TCR beta chain by its CDR3 amino acid sequence plus V-gene family, and excluded reads lacking a unique V-gene family. A later analysis removed over 500 highly shared, low-generation-probability nucleotide sequences to deal with suspected cross-contamination and a sequencing artifact. In a later analysis, a clonal expansion index was calculated for each public chain from normalized within-repertoire ranks of inferred template counts. A later analysis computed generation probabilities with a VDJ recombination model fitted to out-of-frame rearrangements, and checked the results against IGoR. Hypergeometric tests were used in a later analysis to score TCR-TCR, TCR-HLA and TCR-CMV co-occurrence, with a repertoire-size bias correction applied to the TCR pairs. False discovery rates were estimated in a later analysis by permuting HLA or CMV assignments 20 times. In a later analysis, co-occurring TCRs were grouped with DBSCAN, and TCRdist sequence similarity was added when clustering was performed within HLA-allele-positive subsets. Repertoires with fewer than 30,000 or more than 120,000 public chains were left out of co-occurrence clustering, as were about five repertoires with anomalous nucleotide sharing. TCRdb took this table from immuneACCESS and kept in-frame rearrangements with V and J called. Such tables lack part of the clones; where checked against another copy, unresolved V genes explain under half of the gap, and the rest is unexplained. That table furnishes V, J and clone size, whereas the DNA furnished D and trimming. The sample table lists 130,000 or so clones, about 8.5% of them with a count of one. The ten biggest clones cover 5.5% of the sample.

The full study reports these points: In a later analysis, TCR association rates were found to vary across HLA loci, with the most associated TCRs seen for DRB1 alleles and the fewest for HLA-C alleles. Linkage disequilibrium might explain the correlated functional status among segregating V segments, but an unknown experimental factor could not be excluded. Because HLA typing was unavailable for some donors at each locus, only the typed subset was used in association tests. According to a later analysis, parvovirus B19, influenza, CMV and Epstein-Barr virus appeared linked to several top co-occurrence clusters. A group of highly shared sequence variants was considered likely to be a technical artifact of the sequencing pipeline. When HLA alleles, especially DR and DQ, strongly co-occurred, attributing TCR associations to individual alleles was difficult. In a later genetic analysis, fewer N-insertions in productive TCRs were reported among donors in an Asian-associated ancestry cluster than the roughly 670-donor mean. Across donors, most TCR sequences were observed very rarely, whereas some public TCRs were present in many individuals. Only TCR beta chains were sequenced in this cohort, and the absence of alpha or paired-chain data limited detectable features. The 87-base-pair reads could not distinguish some IMGT-functional V segments, including TRBV6-2 and TRBV6-3, so those segments were excluded. Broadly in line with IMGT annotations, most TCR beta V segments showed up in productive rearrangements about 87% or about 30% of the time in an earlier analysis of 587 of the donors. In a later analysis, most CMV-associated TCR beta chains were found to appear HLA-restricted, with HLA associations seemingly driven largely by CMV exposure. The authors suggested that the approach could potentially be generalized to other disease states and immunological phenotypes. Compared with equally common non-associated chains, HLA-associated TCR beta chains in a later analysis were more clonally expanded and had lower generation probabilities. In a later genetic analysis, a missense DCLRE1C variant was associated with V-gene and J-gene trimming of TCR beta chains, and the association was replicated in an independent cohort. Three of the identified cytomegalovirus-associated TCR beta chains were confirmed in vitro to be specific for cytomegalovirus antigens. The classifier was reported to diagnose cytomegalovirus status with high specificity and sensitivity in both the original and validation cohorts. In the study, approximately 150 TCR beta chains were listed as associated with cytomegalovirus. Presence/absence analyses assumed roughly uniform sequencing depth across donors, an assumption that may not hold. In a later analysis, about 16,000 TCR beta sequences were associated with specific HLA alleles at a false discovery rate of 0.05. A further reported finding was that TCR beta sequences accurately predicted the HLA-A and HLA-B alleles for most subjects in the first cohort. Roughly 15 rarely observed V segments, including chromosome 9 orphons, were excluded from the earlier analysis of several hundred of the donors because counts were too low. For the cohort, immune exposure information was limited to CMV serostatus.

In total, roughly 670 healthy bone marrow donors made up the cohort. At the time of sampling, every cohort member was nominally healthy, though immune exposures that went unrecorded were likely present. The donor was CMV seronegative and was included in the group of several hundred seronegative cohort members. A peripheral blood sample was provided by each donor, and peripheral blood mononuclear cells were used for TCR beta sequencing. The Qiagen DNeasy Blood Extraction Kit was used to extract genomic DNA from the blood cell samples. The rearrangement joined TRBV7-9 to TRBJ2-3, with 10 middle bases fitting TRBD2. The TCR was taken from a man in his forties in good health and CMV-seronegative. The sample consisted of PBMCs. The DNA is as follows: TGTGCCAGCAGATCTAGCGGGGGAAGGGATACGCAGTATTTT. Its coded protein is CASRSSGGRDTQYF.